The 28 T cell receptor beta chains listed next were all sequenced from one sample in a study of blood T cell repertoires in COVID-19. Method: immunoSEQ multiplex PCR; TCRdb's copy keeps in-frame clones and lacks some. The sample has roughly 250,000 clones, approximately 83% seen once. Sequencing used PBMCs or T cells enriched from blood (not recorded which). Receptor source: a woman younger than 45 who had recovered from COVID-19.

The gene calls are TRBV13 and TRBJ2-7; D might be TRBD1 (6 bases). Germline CDR1 and CDR2: PRHDT and FYEKMQ (reference sequence). V lost 3 bases, J lost 2 bases, and 8 bases lay in between. The CDR3 is 13 amino acids. CDR3 DNA: TGTGCCAGCAGCTTGACAGGTCCCTACGAGCAGTACTTC. This gives the protein CASSLTGPYEQYF.

The chain combines TRBV2 with TRBJ1-1, with D unclear. V lost 1 base to trimming and J lost 0 bases, with 3 bases between them. The CDR3 spans 13 residues. Germline values: CDR1 SNHLY, CDR2 FYNNEI. The CDR3 here is CASSEGMNTEAFF. The CDR3 DNA follows: TGTGCCAGCAGTGAAGGTATGAACACTGAAGCTTTCTTT.

The V call is TRBV11-2, the J call TRBJ2-7; TRBD2 aligns across 8 bases. The length of the CDR3 is 15 residues. In germline, CDR1 is SGHAT, CDR2 FQNNGV. Trimming took 4 bases from V and 4 from J; bases not matched to a gene: 9. The CDR3 sequence: CASSSSTGGRYEQYF. The CDR3 region has the DNA TGTGCCAGCAGCTCCTCAACGGGAGGGAGGTACGAGCAGTACTTC. Full variable domain (missing parts from reference TRBV11-2 and TRBJ2-7): EAGVAQSPRYKIIEKRQSVAFWCNPISGHATLYWYQQILGQGPKLLIQFQNNGVVDDSQLPKDRFSAERLKGVDSTLKIQPAKLEDSAVYLCASSSSTGGRYEQYFGPGTRLTVT.

The V call is TRBV28, the J call TRBJ1-4; 7 bases match TRBD1. Per the germline V gene, CDR1 is MDHEN and CDR2 is SYDVKM. V trimming: 4 bases; J trimming: 5 bases; junction bases outside the gene matches: 7. This CDR3 contains 15 residues. The CDR3 DNA sequence: TGTGCCAGCAGTTCCCCCCGCAGGGGGAATGAAAAACTGTTTTTT. Translated, it gives CASSSPRRGNEKLFF.

J is TRBJ1-5 and V is TRBV9; D is unclear. V was trimmed by 0 bases and J by 0 bases, leaving 10 bases between them. The CDR3 runs to 16 residues. Per the germline V gene, CDR1 is SGDLS and CDR2 is YYNGEE. The CDR3 sequence is CASSVGGGFSNQPQHF. The CDR3 DNA follows: TGTGCCAGCAGCGTAGGGGGAGGGTTTAGCAATCAGCCCCAGCATTTT.

The chain couples TRBV10-3 to TRBJ1-3; unclear D gene. Germline assignment: CDR1 ENHRY and CDR2 SYGVKD. Trimming took 5 bases from V and 3 from J, leaving 14 bases between them. This CDR3 is 15 amino acids long. The CDR3 here is CAISRESGFGNTIYF. The CDR3 bases are TGTGCCATCAGTAGGGAGTCGGGTTTTGGAAACACCATATATTTT.

The rearrangement uses TRBV5-1 and TRBJ2-3, with 9 bases that match TRBD2. The CDR3 is made up of 16 amino acids. Losses at the gene ends were 1 base for V and 3 bases for J; bases not matched to a gene: 6. CDR1 and CDR2 (germline): SGHRS, YFSETQ. CDR3 amino acids: CASSLSSLAGTDTQYF. The CDR3 DNA sequence: TGCGCCAGCAGCTTGTCGTCCCTAGCGGGAACAGATACGCAGTATTTT.

This clone was observed many times. The chain combines TRBV9 with TRBJ2-6; the D gene is possibly TRBD1 (6 bases). The ends were cut back, 4 bases at V and 2 bases at J, with 19 bases in the middle. This CDR3 region has 18 residues. Germline V lookup: CDR1 SGDLS, CDR2 YYNGEE. CDR3 residues: CASSFPTGLTAGANVLTF. The DNA of the CDR3 is TGTGCCAGCAGCTTTCCGACAGGTTTAACTGCTGGGGCCAACGTCCTGACTTTC.

The DNA for the CDR3 is TGTGCCAGCAGTTTAGGGGGGGCAAGTGGAAACACCATATATTTT. This translates into CASSLGGASGNTIYF. This chain links TRBV28 with TRBJ1-3; perhaps TRBD1 as D (6 bases). The CDR3 runs to 15 residues. V was clipped by 2 bases and J by 3 bases, with 11 bases between them. Germline-derived CDR1 and CDR2 are MDHEN and SYDVKM.

The chain carries TRBV4-2 and TRBJ2-5, with TRBD1 matching 7 bases. The CDR3 has 16 amino acids. Germline values: CDR1 LGHNA, CDR2 YNFKEQ. V shed 4 bases and J 2 bases; nucleotides not matched to a gene: 10. The CDR3 is CASSRRSADRQETQYF. Here the CDR3 DNA reads TGTGCCAGCAGCCGGAGGTCCGCGGACAGGCAAGAGACCCAGTACTTC.

The chain has TRBV7-8 and TRBJ2-1, with TRBD2 matching over 9 bases. This CDR3 is built from 15 residues. CDR1 and CDR2 (germline): SGHVS, FQNEAQ. The trim removed 5 bases at V and 4 bases at J, leaving 6 bases unmatched. In DNA, the CDR3 is TGTGCCAGCAGCAAATCGGCGGGAGGGTACAATGAGCAGTTCTTC. It codes for CASSKSAGGYNEQFF.

The rearrangement links TRBV7-2 to TRBJ2-5; D possibly corresponds to TRBD2 (5 bases). The ends were cut back, 5 bases at V and 4 bases at J, with 17 bases in the middle. The germline V gene encodes CDR1 SGHTA and CDR2 FQGNSA. This CDR3 has 15 amino acids. The CDR3 sequence: CASSHQLGKGETQYF. The CDR3, as DNA: TGTGCCAGCAGCCACCAACTAGGGAAAGGAGAGACCCAGTACTTC.

The chain recombines TRBV9 with TRBJ2-7; D may be TRBD2 (5 bases). V was clipped by 3 bases and J by 0 bases, with 10 bases between them. Germline-derived CDR1 and CDR2 are SGDLS and YYNGEE. The CDR3 runs 14 residues. The CDR3 coding sequence is TGTGCCAGCAGCGCCGCCGGGAACTCCTACGAGCAGTACTTC. It codes for CASSAAGNSYEQYF.

This clone was counted at least ten times. A junction end diverges from the germline sequence, so it may reflect a read error. This chain joins TRBV29-1 and TRBJ1-2, with D unresolved. The CDR3 has 12 amino acids. Per the germline V gene, CDR1 is SQVTM and CDR2 is ANQGSEA. CDR3 residues: CSVKETPYGYTF. DNA for the CDR3: TGCAGCGTTAAAGAGACACCCTATGGCTACACCTTC.

This clone was found a few times. The chain joins TRBV9 to TRBJ1-1; 9 bases fit TRBD1. This CDR3 has 15 residues. The ends lost 4 bases at V and 1 base at J; junction bases unmatched: 5. Germline lookup yields CDR1 SGDLS and CDR2 YYNGEE. The CDR3 DNA follows: TGTGCCAGCAGCTACGCGGACAGGGGGAACACTGAAGCTTTCTTT. It yields the protein CASSYADRGNTEAFF.

CDR3 sequence: CASIGTGGFQETQYF. CDR3 DNA sequence: TGTGCCAGCATTGGGACAGGGGGTTTCCAAGAGACCCAGTACTTC. The V and J genes are TRBV2 and TRBJ2-5; TRBD1 matches 11 bases. This CDR3 is 15 amino acids long. Germline values: CDR1 SNHLY, CDR2 FYNNEI. After removal of 7 bases from V and 1 base from J, the junction contained 5 bases not matched to a gene.

The chain uses TRBV3-1 (or the pseudogene TRBV3-2) and TRBJ1-1; a possible D gene is TRBD1 (5 bases). This CDR3 region has 14 residues. Germline CDR1 reads LGHDT; CDR2 reads YNNKEL (reference sequence). Trimming removed 2 bases at V and 5 bases at J, with 12 bases between. Here the CDR3 DNA reads TGTGCCAGCAGCCAATACCAGGGTATAACTGAAGCTTTCTTT. Translated: CASSQYQGITEAFF.

This chain links TRBV6-5 with TRBJ2-7, with TRBD1 matching 10 bases. From germline, CDR1 is MNHEY and CDR2 SVGAGI. With 4 bases clipped from V and 5 bases from J, the junction kept 8 bases outside the gene matches. CDR3 size: 15 residues. CDR3 coding DNA: TGTGCCAGCAGTTCAACGTCGACAGGGGGCAACGAGCAGTACTTC. Protein product: CASSSTSTGGNEQYF.

This clone was picked up one time. V gene TRBV18 combines with J gene TRBJ2-2, with no clear D. CDR3 length: 14 residues. From germline, CDR1 is KGHSH and CDR2 LQKENI. V lost 5 bases to trimming and J lost 1 base, with 8 bases between them. In DNA form, the CDR3 reads TGTGCCAGCTCAATACGACAGAACACCGGGGAGCTGTTTTTT. Protein: CASSIRQNTGELFF.

This chain links TRBV15 with TRBJ2-1, with D possibly being TRBD2 (6 bases). CDR3 length: 17 amino acids. The germline V and J ends were trimmed by 1 base and 6 bases, with 19 bases remaining between them. Germline values: CDR1 LNHNV, CDR2 YYDKDF (reference sequence). The CDR3 DNA reads as TGTGCCACCAGCAGAGTATTGGGGACTGCCCGGAGCAATGAGCAGTTCTTC. Translated: CATSRVLGTARSNEQFF.

This sequence joins TRBV5-1 and TRBJ1-6; the match to TRBD1 covers 7 bases. V dropped 0 bases and J dropped 5; count of bases not matched to a gene: 5. This CDR3 region has 16 residues. Germline V gene data show CDR1 as SGHRS and CDR2 as YFSETQ. The CDR3 protein is CASSLEVGTDNSPLHF. CDR3 bases: TGCGCCAGCAGCTTGGAGGTCGGGACAGATAATTCACCCCTCCACTTT. The full variable domain, in which reference TRBV5-1 and TRBJ1-6 provide the parts outside the CDR3, is KAGVTQTPRYLIKTRGQQVTLSCSPISGHRSVSWYQQTPGQGLQFLFEYFSETQRNKGNFPGRFSGRQFSNSRSEMNVSTLELGDSALYLCASSLEVGTDNSPLHFGNGTRLTVT.

The chain recombines TRBV7-9 with TRBJ2-1, with D possibly matching TRBD2 (5 bases). Germline-derived CDR1 and CDR2 are SEHNR and FQNEAQ (reference sequence). Trimming cost V 3 bases and J 0 bases, with 9 bases left between them. The CDR3 spans 15 residues. This CDR3 is CASSLFRGSYNEQFF. The CDR3 DNA follows: TGTGCCAGCAGCTTGTTTCGGGGCTCCTACAATGAGCAGTTCTTC.

The DNA of the CDR3 is TGTGCCACCACAGGGGACAGGAACACTGAAGCTTTCTTT. Translated: CATTGDRNTEAFF. The chain joins TRBV10-3 to TRBJ1-1; 7 positions agree with TRBD1. CDR1 is ENHRY, CDR2 SYGVKD, per germline. CDR3 length: 13 amino acids. With 10 bases clipped from V and 1 base from J, the junction kept 6 bases outside the gene matches.

The rearrangement uses TRBV29-1 and TRBJ2-7; 7 bases agree with TRBD1. The CDR3 is 13 residues long. Germline V gives CDR1 SQVTM, CDR2 ANQGSEA. Trimming at V came to 6 bases and at J to 2 bases, leaving 7 bases not matched to a gene. The CDR3 loop is CSVSGTVTYEQYF. The CDR3 DNA follows: TGCAGCGTATCCGGGACAGTCACCTACGAGCAGTACTTC.

The rearrangement uses TRBV7-3 and TRBJ2-1; TRBD2 aligns across 16 bases. V gave up 3 bases and J gave up 7 bases; unmatched junction bases: 15. CDR3 size: 20 residues. CDR1 is SGHTA and CDR2 is FQGTGA in the germline V gene. The CDR3 DNA sequence: TGTGCCAGCAGCTTGCTACCGGGACTAGCGGGAGGGCCCTCTGGAAATGAGCAGTTCTTC. It codes for CASSLLPGLAGGPSGNEQFF.

The chain is built from TRBV27 and TRBJ2-1, with D perhaps matching TRBD1 (5 bases). This CDR3 has 12 amino acids. With 8 bases removed from V and 3 bases from J, the gap between germline ends came to 8 bases. CDR1 MNHEY and CDR2 SMNVEV come from the germline V gene (reference sequence). CDR3 loop: CASRQYYNEQFF. Here the CDR3 DNA reads TGTGCCAGCCGACAGTACTACAATGAGCAGTTCTTC.

J is TRBJ2-2 and V is TRBV7-6; tentative D call: TRBD2 (6 bases). V lost 5 bases and J 9 bases, leaving 19 bases between the germline ends. The length of the CDR3 is 15 residues. The germline CDR1 and CDR2 sequences are SGHVS and FNYEAQ. CDR3 in DNA: TGTGCCAGCAGCCCAGAGGGAGGCGCACCCTGGGAGCTGTTTTTT. Its protein product is CASSPEGGAPWELFF.

The V call is TRBV5-4, the J call TRBJ2-7; D uncertain. Looked up from germline, CDR1 is SGHNT and CDR2 is YYREEE (reference sequence). The ends were cut back, 0 bases at V and 3 bases at J, with 13 bases in the middle. The CDR3 is 15 residues long. This CDR3 is CASSLDLVSSYEQYF. For the CDR3, the DNA is TGTGCCAGCAGCTTGGACCTTGTCTCCAGCTACGAGCAGTACTTC.